This TCR beta chain derives from a study of T cell repertoires in cytomegalovirus infection. Details on this clonotype: Antigen specificity is unknown.

TCRdb fed the reads into MiXCR, producing one record per CDR3 protein. The table includes roughly 570,000 distinct CDR3 sequences, 35% to 50% detected once. The CDR3 contains 15 residues. V gave up 6 bases and J gave up 5 bases, with 14 bases separating them. Germline values: CDR1 SGHVS, CDR2 FNYEAQ. The V call is TRBV7-6, the J call TRBJ1-6; weak D call: TRBD1 (6 bases). This specimen consisted of cultured PBMCs, obtained from culture after CMV antigen stimulation. The origin of this receptor is a human donor in good health (CMV status not recorded). Some clones in this sample may be carry-over from other donors' samples. Here the CDR3 reads CASRGGDGHNSPLHF. The CDR3 DNA is TGTGCCAGCAGAGGGGGAGACGGGCATAATTCACCCCTCCACTTT.